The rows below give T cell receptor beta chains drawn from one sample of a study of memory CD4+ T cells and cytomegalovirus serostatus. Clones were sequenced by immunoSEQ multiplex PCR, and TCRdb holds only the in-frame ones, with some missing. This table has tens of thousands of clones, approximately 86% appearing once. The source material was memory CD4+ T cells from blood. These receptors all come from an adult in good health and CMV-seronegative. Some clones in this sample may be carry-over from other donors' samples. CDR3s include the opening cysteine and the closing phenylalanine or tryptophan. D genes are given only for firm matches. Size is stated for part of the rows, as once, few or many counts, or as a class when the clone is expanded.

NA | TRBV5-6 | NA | CASSSNTLTYNSPLHF
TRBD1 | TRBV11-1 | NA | CASSPNALGTGYEQYF
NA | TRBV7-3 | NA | CASSLSLRDAQYF
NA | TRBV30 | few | CAWSVLEGAFF
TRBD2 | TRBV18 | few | CASSPEGLASSYEQYF
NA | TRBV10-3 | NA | CAISEPRDIYSGANVLTF
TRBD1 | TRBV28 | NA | CASSLEDRDNYGYTF
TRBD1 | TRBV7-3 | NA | CASSETGPNQPQHF
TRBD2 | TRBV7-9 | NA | CASRRGAGETQYF
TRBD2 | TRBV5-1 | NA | CASSKLERGVTDTQYF
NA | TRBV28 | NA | CASSLMGGGVHKYEQYF
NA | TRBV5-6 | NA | CASSLRPLGPQHF
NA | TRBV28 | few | CASSSVGGMAPGYEQYF
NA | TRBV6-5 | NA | CASSTPVVRDF
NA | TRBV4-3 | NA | CASISNTEAFF
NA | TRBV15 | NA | CATSRGTGVDTEAFF
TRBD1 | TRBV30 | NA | CAWKEGGTGGHQQYF
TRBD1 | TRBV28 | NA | CASLRTGTGEYEQYF
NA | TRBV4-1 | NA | CASSQDGGIGNQPQHF
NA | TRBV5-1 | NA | CASSPGFLSGANVLTF
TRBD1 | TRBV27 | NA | CASRLDRGPLTNTGELFF
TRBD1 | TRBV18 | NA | CASSGAGQFQPQHF
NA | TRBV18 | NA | CASSQGGTEAFF
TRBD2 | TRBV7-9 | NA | CASSYTSGRYNEQFF
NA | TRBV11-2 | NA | CASSRHSARGNNEQFF
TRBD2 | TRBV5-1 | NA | CASRPAGASPYEQYF